A single sample is the source of the 23 T cell receptor beta chains below, sequenced in a study of shared clonotypes between healthy human individuals. Measured with immunoSEQ multiplex PCR; TCRdb has only the in-frame clones, and not every one. The sample lists 1.4 million to 1.5 million clones; 95% to 97% were seen once. Sequencing was carried out using naive CD4+ T cells sorted from blood. Subset given: CD45RA+ positively selected. All receptors come from a man aged 25 to 45 in good health.

The rearrangement links TRBV2 to TRBJ2-1; tentatively, D is TRBD1 or TRBD2 (5 bases each). The germline CDR1 and CDR2 sequences are SNHLY and FYNNEI. Trimming cost V 5 bases and J 8 bases, with 22 bases left between them. The CDR3 is 16 amino acids. This CDR3 is CASSRQGTLAAYEQFF. The CDR3, as DNA: TGTGCCAGCAGTCGACAAGGGACCCTAGCCGCGTATGAGCAGTTCTTC.

This clone was seen just once. The chain employs TRBV4-3 and TRBJ2-6; 7 positions agree with TRBD2. CDR3 length: 17 amino acids. The J segment lost 0 bases and the V segment lost 0 bases, leaving 2 bases of the junction unmatched. Germline loops: CDR1 LGHNA, CDR2 YSLEER. The CDR3 bases are TGCGCCAGCAGCCAAGATGGGGGGGGCTCTGGGGCCAACGTCCTGACTTTC. Translating gives CASSQDGGGSGANVLTF.

V gene TRBV29-1 combines with J gene TRBJ1-1; 7 bases are shared with TRBD1. Germline assignment: CDR1 SQVTM and CDR2 ANQGSEA. The CDR3 covers 13 residues. Trimming at V came to 5 bases and at J to 3 bases, leaving 6 bases not matched to a gene. This CDR3 is CSVRAGGDTEAFF. The CDR3 DNA sequence: TGCAGCGTTAGGGCAGGGGGGGACACTGAAGCTTTCTTT.

The V gene is TRBV14, the J gene TRBJ2-3; D not certain. Germline loops: CDR1 SGHDN, CDR2 FVKESK. The CDR3 consists of 17 residues. V dropped 0 bases and J dropped 6 bases, with 19 bases sitting between them. The CDR3 spells CASSQDFLHTAVDTQYF. The CDR3 DNA reads as TGTGCCAGCAGCCAAGATTTCCTACACACAGCCGTGGATACGCAGTATTTT.

V is TRBV2 and J is TRBJ1-4; D remains ambiguous. This CDR3 comprises 11 residues. Germline-derived CDR1 and CDR2 are SNHLY and FYNNEI. V was pared by 4 bases and J by 6 bases, with 3 bases between. The CDR3 DNA follows: TGTGCCAGCAGTGGTTATGAAAAACTGTTTTTT. It is translated as CASSGYEKLFF.

This clone was picked up one time. The chain uses TRBV27 and TRBJ1-2; TRBD1 is a possible D gene (6 bases). This CDR3 has 16 residues. CDR1 and CDR2 (germline): MNHEY, SMNVEV (reference sequence). With 2 bases removed from V and 4 bases from J, the gap between germline ends came to 17 bases. CDR3 amino acids: CASSLTRIGQIYGYTF. As DNA, the CDR3 is TGTGCCAGCAGTTTAACCAGAATTGGACAGATCTATGGCTACACCTTC.

The chain combines TRBV6-5 with TRBJ2-7; D perhaps matches TRBD2 (6 bases). The CDR3 consists of 14 residues. Germline CDR1 reads MNHEY; CDR2 reads SVGAGI. Trimming took off 6 bases at V and 3 bases at J, with 15 bases between the two ends. The DNA for the CDR3 is TGTGCCAGCAGCAGAGCGGGTTCAAACTACGAGCAGTACTTC. Its protein product is CASSRAGSNYEQYF.

The V gene is TRBV19, the J gene TRBJ1-4; D is possibly TRBD1 (5 bases). Trimming pared 6 bases from V and 6 bases from J, leaving 14 bases between. From germline, CDR1 is LNHDA and CDR2 SQIVND (reference sequence). The CDR3 spans 14 residues. The CDR3 sequence is CASRRGFGDEKLFF. The CDR3 bases are TGTGCCAGTAGGAGGGGCTTTGGGGATGAAAAACTGTTTTTT.

V usage is TRBV18 and J usage is TRBJ2-7; D unresolved. V lost 3 bases and J 4 bases, leaving 13 bases between the germline ends. Germline CDR1 KGHSH, CDR2 LQKENI. The CDR3 totals 14 residues. The CDR3 region has the DNA TGTGCCAGCTCACCTTCCCCGGGTTTATACGAGCAGTACTTC. This encodes CASSPSPGLYEQYF.

V and J are TRBV7-9 and TRBJ2-3; no clear D. V was trimmed by 5 bases and J by 10 bases, leaving 13 bases between them. There are 12 residues in the CDR3. Germline V gene lookup returns CDR1 SEHNR and CDR2 FQNEAQ (reference sequence). The chain's CDR3 is CASSRLSDSQYF. CDR3 sequence (DNA): TGTGCCAGCAGCCGCCTCAGTGATTCGCAGTATTTT. The full variable domain, in which reference TRBV7-9 and TRBJ2-3 provide the parts outside the CDR3, is DTGVSQNPRHKITKRGQNVTFRCDPISEHNRLYWYRQTLGQGPEFLTYFQNEAQLEKSRLLSDRFSAERPKGSFSTLEIQRTEQGDSAMYLCASSRLSDSQYFGPGTRLTVL.

CDR3 residues: CASSPRTGGNYGYTF. The CDR3 DNA is TGTGCCAGCAGCCCGAGGACAGGGGGCAACTATGGCTACACCTTC. The J gene is TRBJ1-2, the V gene TRBV9; 11 positions agree with TRBD1. Unmatched junction bases numbered 4, after V lost 4 bases and J lost 2 bases. Germline values: CDR1 SGDLS, CDR2 YYNGEE. The CDR3 length is 15 residues.

This clone was seen more than once but under ten times. The chain employs TRBV10-3 and TRBJ1-5, with unresolved D. The CDR3 length is 15 residues. In germline, CDR1 is ENHRY, CDR2 SYGVKD. Trimming took off 3 bases at V and 1 base at J, with 10 bases between the two ends. DNA of the CDR3: TGTGCCATCAGTGATCCTAGAAGCAGCAATCAGCCCCAGCATTTT. Translating it yields CAISDPRSSNQPQHF.

The sample holds one count of this clone. The same CDR3 can be traced to other DNA sequences in this sample. This chain links TRBV5-1 with TRBJ2-1; TRBD2 agrees at 12 bases. J gave up 7 bases and V 3 bases, and 5 bases lay outside the gene matches. The CDR3 is made up of 15 amino acids. Germline V lookup: CDR1 SGHRS, CDR2 YFSETQ. DNA for the CDR3: TGCGCCAGCAGCTCAGGACTAGCGGGATTTAATGAGCAGTTCTTC. This gives the protein CASSSGLAGFNEQFF.

The chain has TRBV11-2 and TRBJ2-3; 7 bases are a match to TRBD2. The CDR3 is 16 amino acids. In germline, CDR1 is SGHAT, CDR2 FQNNGV. Trimming took 3 bases from V and 4 from J; bases not matched to a gene: 10. CDR3 sequence reads: CASSFLGLRGADTQYF. The DNA for the CDR3 is TGTGCCAGCAGCTTTCTGGGTCTTCGGGGGGCAGATACGCAGTATTTT.

On this clone: This CDR3 is also generated by other DNA sequences in the sample. The chain uses TRBV19 and TRBJ1-1; D is perhaps TRBD1 (6 bases). Germline assignment: CDR1 LNHDA and CDR2 SQIVND (reference sequence). The CDR3 runs 13 residues. Trimming cost V 6 bases and J 2 bases, with 10 bases left between them. CDR3 coding DNA: TGTGCCAGTAGGATACAGGGTAACACTGAAGCTTTCTTT. This sequence encodes CASRIQGNTEAFF.

The V gene is TRBV11-2, the J gene TRBJ2-1; TRBD2 might be the D (6 bases). CDR1 SGHAT and CDR2 FQNNGV come from the germline V gene. Trimming took 5 bases from V and 5 from J, leaving 13 bases between them. The CDR3 is 14 amino acids. CDR3 protein: CASSPGLRNNEQFF. In DNA, the CDR3 is TGTGCCAGCAGCCCGGGACTGCGTAACAATGAGCAGTTCTTC.

V is TRBV6-1 and J is TRBJ2-1; D could derive from TRBD1 or TRBD2 (5 bases each). The CDR3 runs 14 residues. V was shortened by 5 bases and J by 5 bases, with 13 bases between the two germline ends. The germline CDR1 and CDR2 sequences are MNHNS and SASEGT. DNA of the CDR3: TGTGCCAGCAGTAATTGGGGGTCTCACAATGAGCAGTTCTTC. Encoded protein: CASSNWGSHNEQFF.

The sample holds one count of this clone. CDR3 bases: TGTGCCAGCAGCTTGGAGGGGGCGAGCTCCTACGAGCAGTACTTC. Translating gives CASSLEGASSYEQYF. V gene TRBV11-2 combines with J gene TRBJ2-7, with D perhaps TRBD1 (7 bases). CDR3 length: 15 residues. Per the germline V gene, CDR1 is SGHAT and CDR2 is FQNNGV. The V end lost 3 bases, the J end lost 0 bases, and 12 bases lay between the germline ends. Full variable domain (rest looked up from reference TRBV11-2 and TRBJ2-7): EAGVAQSPRYKIIEKRQSVAFWCNPISGHATLYWYQQILGQGPKLLIQFQNNGVVDDSQLPKDRFSAERLKGVDSTLKIQPAKLEDSAVYLCASSLEGASSYEQYFGPGTRLTVT.

Of note for this clone: The sample holds other DNA sequences that translate to the same CDR3. The chain links TRBV27 to TRBJ2-1; D perhaps matches TRBD1 (5 bases). The CDR3 length is 12 residues. Germline V gene data show CDR1 as MNHEY and CDR2 as SMNVEV (reference sequence). The V end lost 8 bases, the J end lost 2 bases, and 7 bases lay between the germline ends. The CDR3 protein is CASQGPYNEQFF. The CDR3 DNA is TGTGCCAGCCAGGGCCCCTACAATGAGCAGTTCTTC.

V and J are TRBV21-1 and TRBJ1-1; TRBD1 is the table's D call and was not checked against the DNA. TRBV21-1 is recorded as a pseudogene. The CDR3 length is 15 residues. The CDR3 protein is CASSPRQGRGTEAFF. The CDR3 DNA reads TGTGCCAGCAGCCCGAGACAGGGAAGGGGGACTGAAGCTTTCTTT.

V gene TRBV5-4 combines with J gene TRBJ2-3; TRBD1 matches at 7 bases. From germline, CDR1 is SGHNT and CDR2 YYREEE (reference sequence). The CDR3 consists of 15 residues. V lost 4 bases and J lost 2; bases outside the gene matches: 7. The CDR3 here is CASSPKTGTTDTQYF. The DNA of the CDR3 is TGTGCCAGCAGCCCCAAGACAGGGACCACAGATACGCAGTATTTT.

The chain carries TRBV7-2 and TRBJ2-5; D ambiguous. Between the trimmed V and J ends, which lost 4 bases and 5 bases, there was a span of 14 bases. The V gene's germline CDR1 is SGHTA and CDR2 FQGNSA. The CDR3 contains 14 residues. The DNA of the CDR3 is TGTGCCAGCAGCTCCCCTAGACTTGGGGAGACCCAGTACTTC. Protein product: CASSSPRLGETQYF. Full variable domain (outside the CDR3, taken from reference TRBV7-2 and TRBJ2-5): GAGVSQSPSNKVTEKGKDVELRCDPISGHTALYWYRQSLGQGLEFLIYFQGNSAPDKSGLPSDRFSAERTGGSVSTLTIQRTQQEDSAVYLCASSSPRLGETQYFGPGTRLLVL.

The chain has TRBV29-1 and TRBJ1-2, with 7 positions matching TRBD1. V gave up 6 bases and J gave up 1 base; unmatched junction bases: 2. This CDR3 comprises 12 residues. The germline V gene encodes CDR1 SQVTM and CDR2 ANQGSEA. CDR3 loop: CSVGQINYGYTF. CDR3 nucleotide sequence: TGCAGCGTGGGACAGATTAACTATGGCTACACCTTC.